This is a list of T cell receptor beta chains from one sample in a study of T cell repertoires in cytomegalovirus infection. The antigens for these receptors are not known. TCRdb reprocessed the reads with MiXCR, giving one entry per CDR3 protein. The table lists tens of thousands of distinct CDR3 sequences, around 20% of them singletons, with about two thirds in the top ten. This sample comprised CD8+ T cells from cultured PBMCs, obtained from culture after CMV antigen stimulation. These receptors were collected from a human donor in good health (CMV status not recorded). Some clones in this sample may be carry-over from other donors' samples. Both conserved end residues are part of each CDR3. The order of the fields is CDR3 DNA, CDR3 protein, D gene, J gene, V gene, clone size. D genes are given only for firm matches. Some rows have no size entry. The others give once, few or many, or a class for an expanded clone.

TGTGCCAGCAGCCCCGGGAGCAGGTGGTACGAGCAGTACTTC,CASSPGSRWYEQYF,NA,TRBJ2-7,TRBV3-1,many
TGTGCCAGCAGTTACTCCCAAGGACCTAGAGCGGGGCGTTCCACAGATACGCAGTATTTT,CASSYSQGPRAGRSTDTQYF,TRBD2,TRBJ2-3,TRBV6-2/TRBV6-3,NA
TGTGCCAGCAGTTACTCGATGGCTGAAGCTTTCTTT,CASSYSMAEAFF,NA,TRBJ1-1,TRBV6-6,NA
TGTGCCAGCAGCTTATCTTACGGGGGGAACACTGAAGCTTTCTTT,CASSLSYGGNTEAFF,NA,TRBJ1-1,TRBV7-8,few
TGTGCCAGCAGCCAAGGATTTCCTAAGAGAAACATTCAGTACTTC,CASSQGFPKRNIQYF,NA,TRBJ2-4,TRBV14,NA
TGTGCCAGCAGGCCTGACACAAGTGATGAGCAGTTCTTC,CASRPDTSDEQFF,NA,TRBJ2-1,TRBV7-6,few
TGTGCCAGCAGCTCTGGTGGGGTCACTGAAGCTTTCTTT,CASSSGGVTEAFF,NA,TRBJ1-1,TRBV5-6,NA
TGTGCCAGCAGTTACCCCTCTAGCGGGGGGGCAGCTGAGCAGTTCTTC,CASSYPSSGGAAEQFF,TRBD2,TRBJ2-1,TRBV6-2/TRBV6-3,few
TGTGCCAGCAGCCTAGGGACGCCCGGCTACGAGCAGTACTTC,CASSLGTPGYEQYF,NA,TRBJ2-7,TRBV7-2,NA
TGTGCCAGCAGCCCAGCCCCCGGGGGGCGAAACATTCAGTACTTC,CASSPAPGGRNIQYF,NA,TRBJ2-4,TRBV7-9,NA
TGTGCCACCAGTGATCGGGACAGAGGGTATGGCTACACCTTC,CATSDRDRGYGYTF,TRBD1,TRBJ1-2,TRBV24-1,many
TGTGCCAGCTCGGACGGAGTCTACGAGCAGTACTTC,CASSDGVYEQYF,NA,TRBJ2-7,TRBV2,once
TGTGCCAGCAACCCACGGAGGACTGAAGCTTTCTTT,CASNPRRTEAFF,NA,TRBJ1-1,TRBV6-6,few
TGTGCCAGCAGCTTAGCGGGACAGGGGATCTACAATGAGCAGTTCTTC,CASSLAGQGIYNEQFF,TRBD1,TRBJ2-1,TRBV7-3,few
TGTGCCAGCAGCTCGACTAGCGGGAAACGGTACGAGCAGTACTTC,CASSSTSGKRYEQYF,TRBD2,TRBJ2-7,TRBV7-9,many
TGTGCCAGCAGCTCCGGGGGGAGTGGGAACACTGAAGCTTTCTTT,CASSSGGSGNTEAFF,NA,TRBJ1-1,TRBV7-2,many
TGTGCCAGCAGCGTAGGGACTAGTTGGAATGAGCAGTTCTTC,CASSVGTSWNEQFF,TRBD2,TRBJ2-1,TRBV9,NA
TGTGCCAGCAGTGAGGACCTAGCTTACAATGAGCAGTTCTTC,CASSEDLAYNEQFF,NA,TRBJ2-1,TRBV28,few
TGTGCCATCAGGAAGGGGGATGGAGGCGACGAGCAGTACTTC,CAIRKGDGGDEQYF,NA,TRBJ2-7,TRBV10-3,NA
TGTGCCAGCACCCTGGAAGGCGCGGGGCGCGAGCCCCAAGAGACCCAGTACTTC,CASTLEGAGREPQETQYF,NA,TRBJ2-5,TRBV7-8,NA
TGTGCCACCCAAGAAGGAGGTTTT,CATQEGGF,NA,TRBJ1-4,TRBV7-4,few
TGTGCCAGCAGCTCTCCCGACAGGGGGCAAGAGACCCAGTACTTC,CASSSPDRGQETQYF,TRBD1,TRBJ2-5,TRBV7-2,few
TGTGCCAGCAGTTCCGGGAGGGTTGGTTACAATGAGCAGTTCTTC,CASSSGRVGYNEQFF,TRBD2,TRBJ2-1,TRBV6-2/TRBV6-3,NA
TGTGCCAGCAGTTACCAACGGGGGAATGAGCAGTTCTTC,CASSYQRGNEQFF,NA,TRBJ2-1,TRBV6-8,NA
TGTGCCAGCTCTTATCAGGGTTACCAAGAGACCCAGTACTTC,CASSYQGYQETQYF,NA,TRBJ2-5,TRBV7-9,NA
TGTGCCAGCAGTTACGGCGAAGTCTATGGCTACACCTTC,CASSYGEVYGYTF,NA,TRBJ1-2,TRBV6-5,few
TGTGCCATCAGTGAGTACAGGGAAGGGGATCAGCCCCAGCATTTT,CAISEYREGDQPQHF,NA,TRBJ1-5,TRBV10-3,once
TGTGCCAGCAGTTACCCGGGGAGGGCCCAGTACTTC,CASSYPGRAQYF,TRBD2,TRBJ2-5,TRBV12-3/TRBV12-4,few